These 28 T cell receptor beta chains originate from one sample sequenced in a study of shared clonotypes between healthy human individuals. TCRdb's table, derived via immunoSEQ multiplex PCR, lists solely in-frame clones and lacks some. The repertoire holds some 1,400,000 clones, roughly 96% seen once, with 1.2% in the top ten. Material: naive CD4+ T cells sorted from blood. Regarding subset: CD45RA+ positively selected. The receptor source for this set is a man under 40 in good health.

The chain has TRBV7-2 and TRBJ2-1; D not resolved. The germline V gene encodes CDR1 SGHTA and CDR2 FQGNSA. This CDR3 has 12 amino acids. Trimming removed 3 bases at V and 8 bases at J, with 8 bases between. In DNA, the CDR3 is TGTGCCAGCAGCTTTTCGTGGGATGAGCAGTTCTTC. It yields the protein CASSFSWDEQFF. Supplemented by reference TRBV7-2 and TRBJ2-1, the full variable domain reads GAGVSQSPSNKVTEKGKDVELRCDPISGHTALYWYRQSLGQGLEFLIYFQGNSAPDKSGLPSDRFSAERTGGSVSTLTIQRTQQEDSAVYLCASSFSWDEQFFGPGTRLTVL.

The chain is built from TRBV29-1 and TRBJ2-7; weak D call: TRBD2 (5 bases). The CDR3 has 14 residues. The germline CDR1 and CDR2 sequences are SQVTM and ANQGSEA. V was pared by 7 bases and J by 1 base, with 17 bases between. The CDR3: CSASRLGESYEQYF. CDR3 nucleotides: TGCAGCGCCTCCCGTCTGGGAGAGTCCTACGAGCAGTACTTC.

V usage is TRBV14 and J usage is TRBJ2-1; no reliable D call. Germline CDR1 SGHDN, CDR2 FVKESK. CDR3 length equals 20 residues. V was clipped by 2 bases and J by 0 bases, with 23 bases between them. CDR3 amino acids: CASSQRALVGYNNSYNEQFF. The CDR3 region has the DNA TGTGCCAGCAGCCAAAGGGCATTGGTTGGGTATAATAACTCCTACAATGAGCAGTTCTTC.

This chain joins TRBV27 and TRBJ2-7; D may correspond to TRBD1 or TRBD2 (5 bases each). This CDR3 has 14 residues. The ends were cut back, 4 bases at V and 5 bases at J, with 15 bases in the middle. The germline gives CDR1 MNHEY, CDR2 SMNVEV (reference sequence). CDR3 in DNA: TGTGCCAGCAGTTCCCCTGGGGGAGCTAACGAGCAGTACTTC. This sequence encodes CASSSPGGANEQYF.

This clone came up once. This rearrangement joins TRBV2 to TRBJ2-2; TRBD2 matches 7 bases. Per the germline V gene, CDR1 is SNHLY and CDR2 is FYNNEI. V shed 0 bases, J shed 1 base, and the junction held 14 bases outside the gene matches. The CDR3 runs 20 residues. CDR3 DNA sequence: TGTGCCAGCAGTGAAGCCCAATTTAGACTGGGCGGGAGGAACACCGGGGAGCTGTTTTTT. Its translation: CASSEAQFRLGGRNTGELFF. Full variable domain (outside the CDR3, taken from reference TRBV2 and TRBJ2-2): EPEVTQTPSHQVTQMGQEVILRCVPISNHLYFYWYRQILGQKVEFLVSFYNNEISEKSEIFDDQFSVERPDGSNFTLKIRSTKLEDSAMYFCASSEAQFRLGGRNTGELFFGEGSRLTVL.

This chain links TRBV5-3 with TRBJ2-5; D is undetermined. TRBV5-3 is noted as an ORF with a role that remains uncertain. Trimming shortened V by 0 bases and J by 4 bases, and 10 bases separated the two germline ends. CDR3 length equals 14 residues. Here the CDR3 DNA reads TGTGCCAGAAGCTTGGGTAGGGCGGCAGAGACCCAGTACTTC. Residues: CARSLGRAAETQYF.

J is TRBJ2-1 and V is TRBV7-2; D might be TRBD1 (5 bases). Trimming took off 0 bases at V and 7 bases at J, with 10 bases between the two ends. CDR1 is SGHTA and CDR2 is FQGNSA in the germline V gene. The length of the CDR3 is 14 residues. In DNA, the CDR3 is TGTGCCAGCAGCTTAGCTTTTCCAGGGAATGAGCAGTTCTTC. This sequence encodes CASSLAFPGNEQFF.

The V gene is TRBV5-4, the J gene TRBJ2-2; tentatively, D is TRBD2 (6 bases). CDR3 length equals 16 residues. Germline V CDR1 and CDR2: SGHNT, YYREEE (reference sequence). The V and J ends lost 3 bases and 3 bases respectively, with 15 bases between them. CDR3 sequence: CASSSPGATDTGELFF. CDR3 nucleotides: TGTGCCAGCAGCTCCCCGGGAGCTACGGACACCGGGGAGCTGTTTTTT.

CDR3 DNA: TGTGCCAGCAGCTTAGCGACCTACGAGCAGTACTTC. Amino acids: CASSLATYEQYF. J is TRBJ2-7 and V is TRBV13; no clear D. The CDR3 runs 12 residues. Per germline, CDR1 PRHDT and CDR2 FYEKMQ (reference sequence). The ends were cut back, 1 base at V and 2 bases at J, with 3 bases in the middle.

The chain couples TRBV4-1 to TRBJ2-7, with 9 bases that match TRBD1. Germline V CDR1 and CDR2: MGHRA, YSYEKL. The CDR3 spans 15 residues. Trimming cost V 2 bases and J 4 bases; bases outside gene matches: 6. This CDR3 reads CASSQNGDRVYEQYF. CDR3 DNA: TGCGCCAGCAGCCAAAACGGGGACAGGGTATACGAGCAGTACTTC.

This clone was recorded only once. V usage is TRBV9 and J usage is TRBJ2-5, with TRBD2 matching over 7 bases. Germline V CDR1 and CDR2: SGDLS, YYNGEE. This CDR3 is built from 14 residues. J gave up 5 bases and V 4 bases, and 8 bases lay outside the gene matches. The CDR3 sequence is CASSPSGVGETQYF. CDR3 coding DNA: TGTGCCAGCAGCCCCAGCGGGGTAGGTGAGACCCAGTACTTC.

The rearrangement uses TRBV19 and TRBJ2-1, with D perhaps TRBD2 (6 bases). V shed 6 bases and J shed 4 bases, with 16 bases lying between them. Germline V CDR1 and CDR2: LNHDA, SQIVND (reference sequence). The CDR3 is 15 residues long. CDR3 bases: TGTGCCAGTAGAACGGGACTTAGCCCATACAATGAGCAGTTCTTC. Its translation: CASRTGLSPYNEQFF. The full variable domain, in which reference TRBV19 and TRBJ2-1 provide the parts outside the CDR3, is DGGITQSPKYLFRKEGQNVTLSCEQNLNHDAMYWYRQDPGQGLRLIYYSQIVNDFQKGDIAEGYSVSREKKESFPLTVTSAQKNPTAFYLCASRTGLSPYNEQFFGPGTRLTVL.

Written as DNA, the CDR3 is TGTGCCAGCAGCTTGGGCGCAGCTGGGAACACTGAAGCTTTCTTT. As protein: CASSLGAAGNTEAFF. The chain carries TRBV11-2 and TRBJ1-1, with D unclear. The CDR3 is 15 amino acids. Germline lookup yields CDR1 SGHAT and CDR2 FQNNGV. V was cut by 3 bases and J by 1 base, with 12 bases left in between.

J is TRBJ1-5 and V is TRBV25-1; 9 positions agree with TRBD1. CDR1 MGHDK and CDR2 SYGVNS come from the germline V gene. CDR3 length: 14 residues. With 8 bases clipped from V and 3 bases from J, the junction kept 5 bases outside the gene matches. CDR3 nucleotide sequence: TGTGCCAGCGGGGACAGGGCGCACAATCAGCCCCAGCATTTT. Amino acid sequence: CASGDRAHNQPQHF.

This sequence joins TRBV7-6 and TRBJ1-5; D perhaps matches TRBD1 (5 bases). The CDR3 runs 15 residues. CDR1 is SGHVS, CDR2 FNYEAQ, per germline. The germline V and J ends were trimmed by 4 bases and 0 bases, with 10 bases remaining between them. CDR3 nucleotides: TGTGCCAGCAGCTCCCAGGGAAATAGCAATCAGCCCCAGCATTTT. Translation gives CASSSQGNSNQPQHF.

The V gene is TRBV6-6, the J gene TRBJ2-1; 10 positions match TRBD1. This CDR3 is 14 amino acids long. CDR1 and CDR2 from the germline V gene are MNHNY and SVGAGI (reference sequence). The junction had 6 bases not matched to a gene; V was cut back by 7 bases and J by 6 bases. The DNA for the CDR3 is TGTGCCAGCAAACTCGGGACAGGGGCCAATGAGCAGTTCTTC. Translation: CASKLGTGANEQFF.

The rearrangement uses TRBV5-1 and TRBJ2-7; no firm D call. Trimming took off 6 bases at V and 7 bases at J, with 20 bases between the two ends. Germline V gene sequence: CDR1 SGHRS, CDR2 YFSETQ. The CDR3 contains 14 residues. The DNA for the CDR3 is TGCGCCAGCAAGGCAAAAGAGGTGGGCAGGGAGCAGTACTTC. This sequence encodes CASKAKEVGREQYF.

This clone was seen once. The chain combines TRBV7-9 with TRBJ1-5; D uncertain. Germline assignment: CDR1 SEHNR and CDR2 FQNEAQ (reference sequence). Trimming took off 4 bases at V and 6 bases at J, with 16 bases between the two ends. The CDR3 runs 15 residues. For the CDR3, the DNA is TGTGCCAGCAGCTCCCACTCCACGAGGGCTCAGCCCCAGCATTTT. Translating it yields CASSSHSTRAQPQHF.

This clone was picked up one time. The chain uses TRBV2 and TRBJ2-5; no reliable D call. V lost 3 bases and J 5 bases, leaving 19 bases between the germline ends. The CDR3 contains 16 residues. Germline V gene sequence: CDR1 SNHLY, CDR2 FYNNEI. The CDR3 nucleotides read TGTGCCAGCAGTGATGGTGGGCAAAAGGGAATGGAGACCCAGTACTTC. It codes for CASSDGGQKGMETQYF.

The chain employs TRBV11-2 and TRBJ2-3; 9 nucleotides align to TRBD2. CDR1 is SGHAT and CDR2 is FQNNGV in the germline V gene. The CDR3 totals 18 residues. J was trimmed by 0 bases and V by 5 bases; bases with no gene match: 12. Here the CDR3 DNA reads TGTGCCAGCAGCCTTAGGGTCCTAGCGGGGCCTAGCACAGATACGCAGTATTTT. Encoded protein: CASSLRVLAGPSTDTQYF.

Worth noting for this clone: A read error may produce the germline difference seen at one junction end. V and J are TRBV9 and TRBJ2-1, with a weak D call TRBD2 (6 bases). CDR1 is SGDLS and CDR2 is YYNGEE in the germline V gene. This CDR3 has 17 residues. The DNA for the CDR3 is TGTGCCAGCAGCGGGGGACTTCCCCCTCGGAACTACGATGAGCAGTTCTTC. The encoded protein is CASSGGLPPRNYDEQFF.

The chain joins TRBV9 to TRBJ1-3; the D is unclear. This CDR3 spans 16 amino acids. Germline V gene sequence: CDR1 SGDLS, CDR2 YYNGEE. V was clipped by 7 bases and J by 0 bases, with 17 bases between them. CDR3 nucleotides: TGTGCCAGCGCTACCTCTCTTCGCGTCTCTGGAAACACCATATATTTT. It codes for CASATSLRVSGNTIYF.

The genes are TRBV28 and TRBJ2-5, with a possible D match to TRBD2 (5 bases). The CDR3 loop spans 15 amino acids. Trimming shortened V by 6 bases and J by 4 bases, and 18 bases separated the two germline ends. The V gene's germline CDR1 is MDHEN and CDR2 SYDVKM. Written as DNA, the CDR3 is TGTGCCAGCAGCCCCGCGGGCAGGCGGGTAGAGACCCAGTACTTC. Protein: CASSPAGRRVETQYF.

The genes are TRBV18 and TRBJ1-3, with D perhaps matching TRBD1 (5 bases). The ends were cut back, 1 base at V and 0 bases at J, with 13 bases in the middle. This CDR3 has 17 residues. Germline CDR1 and CDR2: KGHSH and LQKENI. CDR3 coding DNA: TGTGCCAGCTCACCACAACCGGACACCTACTCTGGAAACACCATATATTTT. It codes for CASSPQPDTYSGNTIYF.

J is TRBJ2-7 and V is TRBV10-3, with 9 bases aligning to TRBD2. The CDR3 runs 16 residues. Germline lookup yields CDR1 ENHRY and CDR2 SYGVKD. Unmatched junction bases numbered 8, after V lost 3 bases and J lost 2 bases. The CDR3 DNA follows: TGTGCCATCAGTGAAATGGGGCTAGCGGGAACCTACGAGCAGTACTTC. Encoded protein: CAISEMGLAGTYEQYF.

V gene TRBV9 combines with J gene TRBJ1-5; D gene ambiguous. V was pared by 4 bases and J by 6 bases, with 11 bases between. The germline V gene encodes CDR1 SGDLS and CDR2 YYNGEE. This CDR3 has 13 amino acids. CDR3 loop: CASSLAAGQPQHF. The CDR3 nucleotides are TGTGCCAGCAGCCTCGCGGCGGGTCAGCCCCAGCATTTT.

The chain couples TRBV27 to TRBJ1-1, with TRBD1 matching over 9 bases. With 3 bases clipped from V and 5 bases from J, the junction kept 10 bases outside the gene matches. The CDR3 has 16 residues. From germline, CDR1 is MNHEY and CDR2 SMNVEV (reference sequence). CDR3 coding DNA: TGTGCCAGCAGTTTGGGACCGGGACAGGGTGGAACTGAAGCTTTCTTT. Amino acids: CASSLGPGQGGTEAFF.

This clone appeared once. The chain combines TRBV19 with TRBJ2-2; D gene ambiguous. V was shortened by 10 bases and J by 0 bases, with 6 bases between the two germline ends. This CDR3 spans 12 amino acids. From germline, CDR1 is LNHDA and CDR2 SQIVND (reference sequence). The CDR3 DNA reads as TGTGCCACTAAGACGAACACCGGGGAGCTGTTTTTT. Translation: CATKTNTGELFF.